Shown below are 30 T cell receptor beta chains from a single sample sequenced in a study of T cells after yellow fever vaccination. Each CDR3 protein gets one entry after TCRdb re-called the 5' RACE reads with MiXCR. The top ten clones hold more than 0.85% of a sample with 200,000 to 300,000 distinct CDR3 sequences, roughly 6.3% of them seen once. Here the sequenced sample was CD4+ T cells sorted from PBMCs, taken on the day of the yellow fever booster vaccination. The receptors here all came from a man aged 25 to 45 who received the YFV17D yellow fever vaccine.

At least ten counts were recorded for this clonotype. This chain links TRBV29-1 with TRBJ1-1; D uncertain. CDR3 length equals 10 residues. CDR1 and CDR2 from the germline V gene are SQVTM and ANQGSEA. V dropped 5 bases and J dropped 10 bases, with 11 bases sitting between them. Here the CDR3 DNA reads TGCAGCGTTACACCTCGGAGAGCTTTCTTT. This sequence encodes CSVTPRRAFF. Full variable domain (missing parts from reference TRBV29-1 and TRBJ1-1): SAVISQKPSRDICQRGTSLTIQCQVDSQVTMMFWYRQQPGQSLTLIATANQGSEATYESGFVIDKFPISRPNLTFSTLTVSNMSPEDSSIYLCSVTPRRAFFGQGTRLTVV.

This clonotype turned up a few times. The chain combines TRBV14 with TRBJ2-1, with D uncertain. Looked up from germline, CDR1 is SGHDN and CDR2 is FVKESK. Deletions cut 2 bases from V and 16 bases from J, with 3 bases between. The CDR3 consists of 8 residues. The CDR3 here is CASSQLFF. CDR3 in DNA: TGTGCCAGCAGCCAATTATTCTTC.

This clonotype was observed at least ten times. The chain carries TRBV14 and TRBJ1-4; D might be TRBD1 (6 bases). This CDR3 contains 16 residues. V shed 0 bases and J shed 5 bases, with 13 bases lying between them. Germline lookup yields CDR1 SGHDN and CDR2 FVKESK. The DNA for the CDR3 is TGTGCCAGCAGCCAAGATCTGGGGGGGGCGAATGAAAAACTGTTTTTT. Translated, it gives CASSQDLGGANEKLFF.

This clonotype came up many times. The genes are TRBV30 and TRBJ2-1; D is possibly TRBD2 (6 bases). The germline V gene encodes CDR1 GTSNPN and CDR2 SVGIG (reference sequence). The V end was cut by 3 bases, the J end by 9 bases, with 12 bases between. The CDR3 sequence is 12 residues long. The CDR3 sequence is CAWRRAGPEQFF. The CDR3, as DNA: TGTGCCTGGAGGCGTGCGGGGCCTGAGCAGTTCTTC.

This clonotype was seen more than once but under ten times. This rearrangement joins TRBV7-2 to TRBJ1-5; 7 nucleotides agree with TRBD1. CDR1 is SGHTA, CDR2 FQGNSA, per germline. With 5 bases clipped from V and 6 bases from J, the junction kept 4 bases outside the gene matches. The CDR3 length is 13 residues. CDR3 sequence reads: CASSLTGSQPQHF. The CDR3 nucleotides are TGTGCCAGCAGCCTGACAGGGTCTCAGCCCCAGCATTTT.

The CDR3 DNA follows: TGTGCCAGCAGCTCCTGGGGACGAGGGAAAGACGAGCAGTACTTC. Protein: CASSSWGRGKDEQYF. V and J are TRBV7-8 and TRBJ2-7; D assignment may be TRBD1 or TRBD2 (5 bases each). V was pared by 4 bases and J by 5 bases, with 18 bases between. Germline values: CDR1 SGHVS, CDR2 FQNEAQ. This CDR3 region has 15 residues.

CDR3 sequence reads: CASSSGQHNSPLHF. CDR3 DNA: TGTGCCAGCAGTTCAGGACAGCATAATTCACCCCTCCACTTT. This chain connects TRBV12-3 or TRBV12-4 to TRBJ1-6, with D possibly being TRBD1 (6 bases). Trimming stripped 4 bases from V and 5 bases from J, with 9 bases between. The CDR3 is 14 residues long.

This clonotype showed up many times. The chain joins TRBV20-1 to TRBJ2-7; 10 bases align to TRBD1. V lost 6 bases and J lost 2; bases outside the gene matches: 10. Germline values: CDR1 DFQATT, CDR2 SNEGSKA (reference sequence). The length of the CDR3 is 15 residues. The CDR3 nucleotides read TGCAGTGCGGACAGAGAGGACAGGGGGACCTACGAGCAGTACTTC. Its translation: CSADREDRGTYEQYF.

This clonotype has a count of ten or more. DNA for the CDR3: TGCAGTGCTAGAGATGGCGCCCTCGGGACCTACGAGCAGTACTTC. Its translation: CSARDGALGTYEQYF. V is TRBV20-1 and J is TRBJ2-7; a weak D match, TRBD2 (5 bases). With 0 bases removed from V and 2 bases from J, the gap between germline ends came to 14 bases. The CDR3 has 15 amino acids. CDR1 is DFQATT and CDR2 is SNEGSKA in the germline V gene (reference sequence).

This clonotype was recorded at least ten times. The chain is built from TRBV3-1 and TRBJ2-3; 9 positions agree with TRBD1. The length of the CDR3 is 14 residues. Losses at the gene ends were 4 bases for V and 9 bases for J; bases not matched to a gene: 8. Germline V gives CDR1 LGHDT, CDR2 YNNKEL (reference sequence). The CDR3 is CASSPGTGSRTQYF. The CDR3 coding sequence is TGTGCCAGCAGCCCAGGGACAGGGTCAAGAACGCAGTATTTT.

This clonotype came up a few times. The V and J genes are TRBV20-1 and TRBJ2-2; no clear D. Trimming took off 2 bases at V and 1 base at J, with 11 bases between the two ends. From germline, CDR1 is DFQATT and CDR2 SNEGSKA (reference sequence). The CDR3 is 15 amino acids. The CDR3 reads CSARKDWGNTGELFF. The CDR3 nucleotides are TGCAGTGCTAGAAAGGATTGGGGGAACACCGGGGAGCTGTTTTTT.

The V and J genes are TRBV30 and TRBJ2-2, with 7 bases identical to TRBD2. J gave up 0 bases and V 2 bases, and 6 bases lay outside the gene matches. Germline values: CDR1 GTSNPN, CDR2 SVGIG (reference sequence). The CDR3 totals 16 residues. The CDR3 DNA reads TGTGCCTGGAGTAATAGCGGGCAAACGAACACCGGGGAGCTGTTTTTT. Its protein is CAWSNSGQTNTGELFF.

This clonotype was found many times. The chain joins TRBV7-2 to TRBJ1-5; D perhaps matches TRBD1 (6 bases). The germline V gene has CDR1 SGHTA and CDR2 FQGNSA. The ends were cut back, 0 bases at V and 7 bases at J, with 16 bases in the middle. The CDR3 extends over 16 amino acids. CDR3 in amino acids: CASSLAHRDVEQPQHF. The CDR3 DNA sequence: TGTGCCAGCAGCTTAGCTCACAGGGACGTCGAGCAGCCCCAGCATTTT.

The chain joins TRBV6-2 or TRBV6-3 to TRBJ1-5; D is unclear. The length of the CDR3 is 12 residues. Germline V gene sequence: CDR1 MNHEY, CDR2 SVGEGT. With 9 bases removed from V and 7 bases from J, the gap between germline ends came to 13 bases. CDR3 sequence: CASRGSTQPQHF. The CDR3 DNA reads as TGTGCCAGTCGAGGCAGCACCCAGCCCCAGCATTTT.

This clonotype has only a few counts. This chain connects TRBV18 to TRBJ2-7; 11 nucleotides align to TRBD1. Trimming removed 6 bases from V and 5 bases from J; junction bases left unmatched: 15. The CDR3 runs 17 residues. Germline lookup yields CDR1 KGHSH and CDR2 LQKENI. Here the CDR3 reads CASSLRGQGAYPHEQYF. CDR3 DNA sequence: TGTGCCAGCTCCCTAAGAGGACAGGGGGCTTATCCCCACGAGCAGTACTTC.

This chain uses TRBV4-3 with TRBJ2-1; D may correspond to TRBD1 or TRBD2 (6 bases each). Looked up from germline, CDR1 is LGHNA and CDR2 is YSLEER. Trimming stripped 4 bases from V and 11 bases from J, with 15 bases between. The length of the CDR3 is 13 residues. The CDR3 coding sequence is TGCGCCAGCAGCCGGGGGGCAGAGAGGAAGCAGTTCTTC. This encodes CASSRGAERKQFF.

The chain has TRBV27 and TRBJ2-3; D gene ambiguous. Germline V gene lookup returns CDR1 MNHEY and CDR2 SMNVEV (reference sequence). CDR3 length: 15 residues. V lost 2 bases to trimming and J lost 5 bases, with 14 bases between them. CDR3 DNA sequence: TGTGCCAGCAGTTTAAGTCTGGCGGTGGTAGATACGCAGTATTTT. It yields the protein CASSLSLAVVDTQYF.

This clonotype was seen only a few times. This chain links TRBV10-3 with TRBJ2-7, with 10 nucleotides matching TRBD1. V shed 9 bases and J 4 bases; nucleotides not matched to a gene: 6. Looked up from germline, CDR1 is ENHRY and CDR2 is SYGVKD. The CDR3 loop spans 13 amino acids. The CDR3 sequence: CAIGQGGTYEQYF. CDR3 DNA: TGTGCCATAGGACAGGGGGGTACATACGAGCAGTACTTC.

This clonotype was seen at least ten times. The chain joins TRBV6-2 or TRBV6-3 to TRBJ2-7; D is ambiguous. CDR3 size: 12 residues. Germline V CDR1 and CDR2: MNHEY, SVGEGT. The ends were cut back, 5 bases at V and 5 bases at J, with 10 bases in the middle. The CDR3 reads CASSNPLNEQYF. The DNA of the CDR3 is TGTGCCAGCAGTAACCCACTCAACGAGCAGTACTTC.

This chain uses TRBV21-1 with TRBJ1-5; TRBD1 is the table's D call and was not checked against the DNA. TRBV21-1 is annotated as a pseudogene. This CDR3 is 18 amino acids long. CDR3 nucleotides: TGTGCCAGCCCAGGGAACCTCAAAAACGAAGGGAGCAATCAGCCCCAGCATTTT. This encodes CASPGNLKNEGSNQPQHF.

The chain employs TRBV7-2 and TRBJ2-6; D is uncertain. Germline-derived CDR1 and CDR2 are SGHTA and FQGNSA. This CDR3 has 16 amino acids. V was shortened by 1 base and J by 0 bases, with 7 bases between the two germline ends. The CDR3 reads CASSLDQPSGANVLTF. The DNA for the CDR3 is TGTGCCAGCAGCTTAGATCAGCCCTCTGGGGCCAACGTCCTGACTTTC.

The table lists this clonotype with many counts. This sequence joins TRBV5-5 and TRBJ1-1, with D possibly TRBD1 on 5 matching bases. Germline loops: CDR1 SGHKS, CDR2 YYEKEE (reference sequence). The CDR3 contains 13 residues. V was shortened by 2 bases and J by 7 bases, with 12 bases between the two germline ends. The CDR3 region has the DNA TGTGCCAGCAGCTTTGGGGGGAGGGGTGAAGCTTTCTTT. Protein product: CASSFGGRGEAFF.

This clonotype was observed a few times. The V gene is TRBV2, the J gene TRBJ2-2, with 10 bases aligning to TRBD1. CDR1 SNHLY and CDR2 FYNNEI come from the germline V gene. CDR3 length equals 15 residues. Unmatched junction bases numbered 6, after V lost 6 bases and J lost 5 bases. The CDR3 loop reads CASREGQGRTGELFF. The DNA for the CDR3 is TGTGCCAGCAGGGAGGGACAGGGGAGGACCGGGGAGCTGTTTTTT.

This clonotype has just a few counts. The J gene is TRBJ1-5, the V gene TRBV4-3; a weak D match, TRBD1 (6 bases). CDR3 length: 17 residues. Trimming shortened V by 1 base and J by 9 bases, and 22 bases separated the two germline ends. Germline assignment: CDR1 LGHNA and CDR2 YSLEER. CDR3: CASSQGPLQGTKGPQHF. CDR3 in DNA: TGCGCCAGCAGCCAAGGCCCCTTACAGGGAACGAAGGGGCCCCAGCATTTT.

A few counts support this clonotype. This CDR3 reads CASSRPGTGAYEQYF. CDR3 in DNA: TGTGCCAGCAGCCGACCTGGGACAGGGGCCTACGAGCAGTACTTC. This chain links TRBV5-6 with TRBJ2-7, with 10 positions matching TRBD1. The V gene end was trimmed by 4 bases and the J gene end by 2 bases; junction bases not matched to a gene: 6. The V gene's germline CDR1 is SGHDT and CDR2 YYEEEE. The CDR3 loop spans 15 amino acids.

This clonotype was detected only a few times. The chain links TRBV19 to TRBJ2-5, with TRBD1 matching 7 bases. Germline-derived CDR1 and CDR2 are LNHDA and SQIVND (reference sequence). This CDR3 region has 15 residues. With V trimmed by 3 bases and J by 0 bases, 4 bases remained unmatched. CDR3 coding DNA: TGTGCCAGTAGTATCGGCAGGGGGAACCAAGAGACCCAGTACTTC. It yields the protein CASSIGRGNQETQYF.

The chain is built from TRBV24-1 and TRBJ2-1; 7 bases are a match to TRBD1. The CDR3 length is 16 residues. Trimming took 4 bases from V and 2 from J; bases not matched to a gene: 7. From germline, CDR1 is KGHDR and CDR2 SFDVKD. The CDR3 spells CATSDQTGDTYNEQFF. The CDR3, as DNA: TGTGCCACCAGTGACCAAACAGGGGACACCTACAATGAGCAGTTCTTC.

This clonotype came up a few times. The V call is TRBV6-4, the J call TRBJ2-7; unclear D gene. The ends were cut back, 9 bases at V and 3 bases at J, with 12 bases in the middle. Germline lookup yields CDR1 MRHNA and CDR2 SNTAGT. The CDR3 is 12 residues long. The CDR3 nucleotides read TGTGCCAGACCCCGGCCTAACTACGAGCAGTACTTC. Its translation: CARPRPNYEQYF.

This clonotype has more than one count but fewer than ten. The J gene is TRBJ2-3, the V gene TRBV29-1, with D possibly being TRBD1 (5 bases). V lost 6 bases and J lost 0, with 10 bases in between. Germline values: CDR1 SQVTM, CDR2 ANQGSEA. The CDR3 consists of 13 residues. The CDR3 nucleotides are TGCAGCGTAGCAGGGTTGAGCACAGATACGCAGTATTTT. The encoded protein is CSVAGLSTDTQYF.

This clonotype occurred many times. CDR3 nucleotide sequence: TGTGCCAGCAGTTTGATCGGGAAGCCTGGCTACACCTTC. Amino acids: CASSLIGKPGYTF. The chain joins TRBV12-3 or TRBV12-4 to TRBJ1-2; no clear D. Deletions cut 3 bases from V and 7 bases from J, with 12 bases between. The CDR3 covers 13 residues.